The entry below gives a single TCR beta chain sequence along with its context. This sample was included in a study of blood T cell repertoires in COVID-19. Sequencing used immunoSEQ multiplex PCR; TCRdb keeps in-frame clones, though not all of them. The sample has 180,000 or so clones, around 85% seen once. The CDR3 extends over 16 amino acids. Unmatched junction bases numbered 7, after V lost 2 bases and J lost 6 bases. Germline V CDR1 and CDR2: MNHNY, SVGAGI (reference sequence). This chain joins TRBV6-6 and TRBJ1-4; 9 nucleotides line up with TRBD1. This TCR was recovered from a man aged 50-59 years who had recovered from COVID-19. The sample taken for sequencing was peripheral blood. DNA of the CDR3: TGTGCCAGCAGTTACCCTGGGACAGGGACAGATGAAAAACTGTTTTTT. It is translated as CASSYPGTGTDEKLFF.